Each of the 12 T cell receptor beta chains below was sequenced from the same sample in a study of blood T cell repertoires in COVID-19. Assay used: immunoSEQ multiplex PCR; TCRdb lists only in-frame clones, some missing. The data contain about 50,000 clones, 75% to 90% of them singletons. What was sequenced was peripheral blood. The receptors originated from a human donor in a cohort sampled during active COVID-19.

This clone has just a few counts. CDR3 region: CASSALNTIYF. The CDR3 DNA sequence: TGTGCCAGCAGTGCCCTAAACACCATATATTTT. This chain connects TRBV2 to TRBJ1-3; D is uncertain. CDR1 and CDR2 from the germline V gene are SNHLY and FYNNEI. V lost 4 bases to trimming and J lost 6 bases, with 4 bases between them. The CDR3 runs to 11 residues.

This clone has just one count. This sequence joins TRBV5-5 and TRBJ2-7, with unresolved D. Germline assignment: CDR1 SGHKS and CDR2 YYEKEE (reference sequence). CDR3 length: 14 residues. Trimming cost V 0 bases and J 0 bases, with 7 bases left between them. The CDR3 reads CASSLVMSSYEQYF. In nucleotides, the CDR3 is TGTGCCAGCAGCTTGGTTATGAGCTCCTACGAGCAGTACTTC.

The chain couples TRBV7-2 to TRBJ1-1, with 7 positions matching TRBD1. V gave up 5 bases and J gave up 8 bases; unmatched junction bases: 8. This CDR3 has 13 residues. The germline V gene encodes CDR1 SGHTA and CDR2 FQGNSA. The DNA for the CDR3 is TGTGCCAGCAGCGTAGGGGGCGCGAGGGAAGCTTTCTTT. Its protein product is CASSVGGAREAFF.

This sequence joins TRBV20-1 and TRBJ2-7, with 8 positions matching TRBD2. Germline V gene data show CDR1 as DFQATT and CDR2 as SNEGSKA (reference sequence). The CDR3 spans 15 residues. The V gene end was trimmed by 3 bases and the J gene end by 3 bases; junction bases not matched to a gene: 10. The CDR3 protein is CSASFTGTSNYEQYF. CDR3 DNA sequence: TGCAGTGCTAGTTTTACCGGGACTAGTAACTACGAGCAGTACTTC.

The gene calls are TRBV30 and TRBJ1-2, with D tentatively TRBD1 (5 bases). This CDR3 has 13 residues. V was trimmed by 4 bases and J by 1 base, leaving 10 bases between them. Germline V gene data show CDR1 as GTSNPN and CDR2 as SVGIG (reference sequence). This CDR3 is CAWMEGNNYGYTF. As DNA, the CDR3 is TGTGCCTGGATGGAGGGGAATAACTATGGCTACACCTTC.

Comment on this clone: Sequence at one end of the junction differs from germline and may be a read error. The chain couples TRBV7-2 to TRBJ2-6, with a weak D call TRBD1 (6 bases). Germline-derived CDR1 and CDR2 are SGHTA and FQGNSA. CDR3 size: 18 residues. The CDR3: CASSLSDSGGSGANVLTF. Here the CDR3 DNA reads TGTGCCAGCAGCTTATCGGACAGTGGAGGCTCTGGAGCCAACGTCCTGACTTTC.

In its sample, this clone was seen a few times. This chain uses TRBV25-1 with TRBJ1-1; D not resolved. Looked up from germline, CDR1 is MGHDK and CDR2 is SYGVNS. The CDR3 spans 15 residues. Trimming stripped 6 bases from V and 0 bases from J, with 14 bases between. The CDR3, as DNA: TGTGCCAGCAGGAACGGACGGGGAATGAACACTGAAGCTTTCTTT. It is translated as CASRNGRGMNTEAFF.

This chain uses TRBV3-1 (or the pseudogene TRBV3-2) with TRBJ2-7; D may be TRBD2 (6 bases). The CDR3 runs 17 residues. With 7 bases removed from V and 1 base from J, the gap between germline ends came to 23 bases. The germline CDR1 and CDR2 sequences are LGHDT and YNNKEL (reference sequence). DNA for the CDR3: TGTGCCAGCACGCCCGCTCCGGGACTCAAGGGGTCCTACGAGCAGTACTTC. Its translation: CASTPAPGLKGSYEQYF.

The chain has TRBV5-1 and TRBJ2-5, with TRBD1 as a possible D gene (5 bases). V dropped 4 bases and J dropped 1 base, with 11 bases sitting between them. The V gene's germline CDR1 is SGHRS and CDR2 YFSETQ. The CDR3 runs 14 residues. CDR3 amino acids: CASSPGALQETQYF. CDR3 nucleotides: TGCGCCAGCAGCCCTGGGGCACTCCAAGAGACCCAGTACTTC.

V and J are TRBV4-1 and TRBJ2-7, with 13 bases matching TRBD2. Germline lookup yields CDR1 MGHRA and CDR2 YSYEKL. The CDR3 is 17 residues long. V shed 1 base, J shed 4 bases, and the junction held 7 bases outside the gene matches. CDR3 coding DNA: TGCGCCAGCAGCCAAGGGTTAGGACTAGCGGGGGAATACGAGCAGTACTTC. It translates to CASSQGLGLAGEYEQYF.

This chain joins TRBV6-5 and TRBJ2-7; D is perhaps TRBD2 (5 bases). Trimming cost V 5 bases and J 3 bases, with 11 bases left between them. CDR3 size: 13 residues. Germline-derived CDR1 and CDR2 are MNHEY and SVGAGI. This chain's CDR3 is CASSRTGNYEQYF. The CDR3 nucleotides are TGTGCCAGCAGTCGGACGGGAAACTACGAGCAGTACTTC.

The rearrangement links TRBV9 to TRBJ1-3; 8 bases align to TRBD1. Germline CDR1 is SGDLS and CDR2 is YYNGEE. The trim removed 1 base at V and 0 bases at J, leaving 3 bases unmatched. This CDR3 spans 16 amino acids. In nucleotides, the CDR3 is TGTGCCAGCAGCGTAAAAACAGGGGGCTCTGGAAACACCATATATTTT. This gives the protein CASSVKTGGSGNTIYF. Full variable domain (missing parts from reference TRBV9 and TRBJ1-3): DSGVTQTPKHLITATGQRVTLRCSPRSGDLSVYWYQQSLDQGLQFLIQYYNGEERAKGNILERFSAQQFPDLHSELNLSSLELGDSALYFCASSVKTGGSGNTIYFGEGSWLTVV.